The 5 T cell receptor beta chains below come from one sample, sequenced in a study of T cell changes during pregnancy in multiple sclerosis. Assay: immunoSEQ multiplex PCR; the TCRdb copy retains only in-frame clones and omits some. This table has 55,000 to 65,000 clones, roughly 92% appearing once. The sample here was peripheral blood, taken in the second trimester of pregnancy. The receptors derive from a female donor with multiple sclerosis, enrolled in a pregnancy study.

This rearrangement joins TRBV5-1 to TRBJ2-7; 8 nucleotides agree with TRBD1. The CDR3 extends over 13 amino acids. The V segment lost 4 bases and the J segment 3 bases; nucleotides outside the gene matches: 3. Per germline, CDR1 SGHRS and CDR2 YFSETQ. CDR3 protein: CASSEGQDYEQYF. The CDR3, as DNA: TGCGCCAGCAGCGAGGGACAGGACTACGAGCAGTACTTC.

On this clone: Different DNA sequences within this sample yield the same CDR3. This chain uses TRBV5-1 with TRBJ2-7; 10 nucleotides align to TRBD2. V dropped 2 bases and J dropped 2; count of bases not matched to a gene: 1. This CDR3 region has 14 residues. Germline V lookup: CDR1 SGHRS, CDR2 YFSETQ. CDR3 amino acids: CASSFSGGTYEQYF. CDR3 DNA sequence: TGCGCCAGCAGCTTTAGCGGGGGGACCTACGAGCAGTACTTC.

The rearrangement uses TRBV4-1 and TRBJ2-5, with 8 bases lining up with TRBD2. V trimming: 0 bases; J trimming: 2 bases; junction bases outside the gene matches: 5. The CDR3 consists of 16 residues. CDR1 and CDR2 from the germline V gene are MGHRA and YSYEKL. The CDR3 loop is CASSQDSGLVQETQYF. The CDR3 DNA is TGCGCCAGCAGCCAAGATTCGGGACTAGTTCAAGAGACCCAGTACTTC.

The chain uses TRBV19 and TRBJ2-6, with TRBD2 as a possible D gene (6 bases). Trimming took 0 bases from V and 0 from J, leaving 12 bases between them. Germline CDR1 reads LNHDA; CDR2 reads SQIVND (reference sequence). This CDR3 comprises 18 residues. The CDR3: CASSIDPGGLSGANVLTF. CDR3 in DNA: TGTGCCAGTAGTATAGACCCCGGGGGTCTCTCTGGGGCCAACGTCCTGACTTTC.

This chain joins TRBV19 and TRBJ2-1; 8 nucleotides align to TRBD2. V lost 3 bases to trimming and J lost 10 bases; unmatched junction nucleotides: 11. The CDR3 extends over 15 amino acids. Germline V CDR1 and CDR2: LNHDA, SQIVND (reference sequence). CDR3 amino acids: CASSIIAGPLNEQFF. In DNA, the CDR3 is TGTGCCAGTAGTATCATAGCGGGACCTCTTAACGAGCAGTTCTTC.